This entry lists 2 T cell receptor beta chains sequenced from one sample in a study of blood T cells in healthy people across ages. Using a J-beta primer mix together with a sample-barcoded 5' primer, a second PCR was run for roughly 7 to 12 cycles. Using its own MiXCR run on the 5' RACE reads, TCRdb lists one record per CDR3 protein. The table lists 550,000 to 750,000 distinct CDR3 sequences, around a fifth of them singletons. The sample comprised blood. The receptors were gathered from a man in his 70s in good health.

The chain has TRBV4-1 and TRBJ2-5; 12 bases are shared with TRBD1. The CDR3 spans 20 residues. V was pared by 1 base and J by 1 base, with 13 bases of the junction left unmatched. Germline lookup yields CDR1 MGHRA and CDR2 YSYEKL. CDR3 protein: CASSQAPGTGGLGGQETQYF. The CDR3 bases are TGCGCCAGCAGCCAAGCACCCGGGACAGGGGGCCTAGGAGGCCAAGAGACCCAGTACTTC.

This clonotype turned up a few times. The CDR3 protein is CSARLAGGVYEQYF. The DNA for the CDR3 is TGCAGTGCTAGACTAGCGGGAGGGGTTTACGAGCAGTACTTC. The rearrangement links TRBV20-1 to TRBJ2-7; 12 bases fit TRBD2. The CDR3 spans 14 residues. J gave up 4 bases and V 2 bases, and 3 bases lay outside the gene matches. Germline CDR1 and CDR2: DFQATT and SNEGSKA (reference sequence).